The clone carrying this T cell receptor (beta chain) was seen repeatedly, ten times or more. Antigen: not known. These data originate in a study of post-analysis software for immune sequencing data. At the level of the study: The disease courses covered relapsing-remitting, secondary progressive and progressive-relapsing multiple sclerosis. Study-wide points: Patients with multiple sclerosis recorded significantly lower normalized Chao1 diversity than controls, the study found. A few TRBV segments appeared more often in patients than in controls, and TRBV5-6, TRBV5-1 and TRBV20-1 were among these. Samples sharing a preparation batch grouped tightly together when assessed by F measure.

The germline CDR1 and CDR2 sequences are ENHRY and SYGVKD. V dropped 2 bases and J dropped 4 bases, with 8 bases sitting between them. CDR3 length equals 13 residues. The library was made from cDNA and included unique molecular identifiers. A population of roughly 0.85 to 11 million T cells gave rise to roughly 0.5 million cDNA molecules. Using its own MiXCR run on the PCR reads, TCRdb lists one record per CDR3 protein. The data show hundreds of thousands of distinct CDR3 sequences, 35% to 45% seen once. Material for sequencing was blood. This sequence joins TRBV10-3 and TRBJ1-2; D not certain. The source is a girl between 5 and 17 years old with multiple sclerosis. The CDR3 DNA reads TGTGCCATCAGTGAGAAGGGTGGCTATGGCTACACCTTC. It encodes CAISEKGGYGYTF.